This is a list of T cell receptor beta chains from one sample in a study of blood T cells in healthy people across ages. MiXCR, run by TCRdb on the 5' RACE reads, gives a single entry per CDR3 protein. The sample has around 990,000 distinct CDR3 sequences, about 23% seen once. These same data were also listed under a study on T cells of mothers and their children.

Sequencing used blood. The receptors stem from a girl aged 2 to 9 in good health. Each CDR3 is given without its conserved first and last residue.

length	V	J	CDR3
13	TRBV2	TRBJ1-4	ASSAEPGLYEKLF
12	TRBV5-1	.	ASSPSENSYEQY
14	TRBV5-1	TRBJ2-1	ASSLVGMVSYNEQF
15	TRBV9	.	ASSVVGGTLSNNEQF
17	TRBV20-1	TRBJ2-6	SARVSGNFLSSGANVLT
10	TRBV28	TRBJ2-3	ASLSVGDTQY
15	TRBV11-2	TRBJ2-3	ASSLVVAGGTTDTQY
11	TRBV29-1	.	SVLLAGAGEQY
11	TRBV11-3	TRBJ2-5	ASSRVGRETQY
12	TRBV6-1	TRBJ1-6	ASSDWDSNSPLH
13	TRBV28	TRBJ2-7	ASSLEKLAAYEQY
12	TRBV12-3/TRBV12-4	TRBJ2-7	ASSLETSSYEQY
10	TRBV20-1	TRBJ1-4	SAGPHNKKLF
11	TRBV29-1	TRBJ2-7	SVSPGQSYEQY
12	TRBV2	TRBJ1-2	ASTTGGQGGGYT
9	TRBV4-2	TRBJ2-5	ASSQDGGTV
13	TRBV12-3/TRBV12-4	TRBJ1-4	ASSFGGQGTEKLF
15	TRBV3-1	TRBJ1-5	ASSQSLLGYSNQPQH
11	TRBV15	TRBJ2-7	ATSTAKTYEQY
16	TRBV7-2	TRBJ2-3	ASSLSPGGAYRMDTQY
14	TRBV28	TRBJ2-4	ASSPTPRTGGNIQY
14	TRBV5-1	.	ASSSLAEGRLNEQF
9	TRBV21-1	TRBJ2-5	ASSKWQTQY
14	TRBV28	TRBJ2-7	ASSLASGGSSYEQY
9	TRBV29-1	TRBJ2-5	SVRGAETQY
13	TRBV29-1	TRBJ1-4	SAGGSARVNEKLF
12	TRBV27	TRBJ2-7	ASSLSTDSYEQY
11	TRBV29-1	TRBJ2-5	SVDHGVSETQY
11	TRBV7-2	TRBJ2-5	ASSLQTQETQY
13	TRBV20-1	TRBJ1-3	SARDRTGDGNTIY
13	TRBV7-2	TRBJ1-6	ASSWKDRAVGALH
13	TRBV12-3/TRBV12-4	TRBJ2-2	ASSRWARDTGELF
12	TRBV27	.	ASSFTGVSYEQY
15	TRBV6-6	TRBJ1-2	ASSGWTGESWNYGYT
13	TRBV28	.	ASRPTSGGNYEQY
11	TRBV7-3	TRBJ2-1	ASSLAERVEQF
11	TRBV4-3	TRBJ1-1	ASSQAGGGEAF
16	TRBV28	TRBJ2-5	ASSSGLAGALVQETQY
13	TRBV7-9	TRBJ1-1	ASSVNTVKNTEAF
11	TRBV29-1	TRBJ1-1	SVESPGHEEAF
11	TRBV12-3/TRBV12-4	TRBJ1-1	ASIPLLNTEAF